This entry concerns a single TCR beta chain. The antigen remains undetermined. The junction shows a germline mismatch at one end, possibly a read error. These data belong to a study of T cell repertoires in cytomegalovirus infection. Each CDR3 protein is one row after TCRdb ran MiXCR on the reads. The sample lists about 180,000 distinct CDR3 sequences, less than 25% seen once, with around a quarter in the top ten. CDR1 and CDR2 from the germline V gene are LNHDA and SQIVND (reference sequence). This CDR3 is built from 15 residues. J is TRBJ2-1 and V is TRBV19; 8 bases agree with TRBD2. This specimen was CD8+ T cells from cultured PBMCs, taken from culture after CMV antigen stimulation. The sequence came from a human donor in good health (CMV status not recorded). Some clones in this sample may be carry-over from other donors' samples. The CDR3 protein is CVSWAGTSSYNEQFF. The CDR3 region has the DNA TGTGTCAGTTGGGCCGGGACTAGCTCCTACAATGAGCAGTTCTTC.